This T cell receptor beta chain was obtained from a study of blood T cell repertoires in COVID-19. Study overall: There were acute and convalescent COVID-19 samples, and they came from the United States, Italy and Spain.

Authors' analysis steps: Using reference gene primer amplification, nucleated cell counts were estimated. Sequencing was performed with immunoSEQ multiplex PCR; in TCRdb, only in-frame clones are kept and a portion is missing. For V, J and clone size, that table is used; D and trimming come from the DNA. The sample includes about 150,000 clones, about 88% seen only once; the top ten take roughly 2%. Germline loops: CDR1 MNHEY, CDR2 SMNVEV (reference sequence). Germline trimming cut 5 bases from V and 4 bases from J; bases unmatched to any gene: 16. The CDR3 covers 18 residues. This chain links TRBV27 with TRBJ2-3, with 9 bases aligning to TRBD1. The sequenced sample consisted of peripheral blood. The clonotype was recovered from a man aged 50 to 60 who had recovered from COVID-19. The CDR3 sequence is CASSSKPPGQGIPDTQYF. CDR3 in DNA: TGTGCCAGCAGTAGTAAGCCCCCGGGACAGGGAATACCAGATACGCAGTATTTT.